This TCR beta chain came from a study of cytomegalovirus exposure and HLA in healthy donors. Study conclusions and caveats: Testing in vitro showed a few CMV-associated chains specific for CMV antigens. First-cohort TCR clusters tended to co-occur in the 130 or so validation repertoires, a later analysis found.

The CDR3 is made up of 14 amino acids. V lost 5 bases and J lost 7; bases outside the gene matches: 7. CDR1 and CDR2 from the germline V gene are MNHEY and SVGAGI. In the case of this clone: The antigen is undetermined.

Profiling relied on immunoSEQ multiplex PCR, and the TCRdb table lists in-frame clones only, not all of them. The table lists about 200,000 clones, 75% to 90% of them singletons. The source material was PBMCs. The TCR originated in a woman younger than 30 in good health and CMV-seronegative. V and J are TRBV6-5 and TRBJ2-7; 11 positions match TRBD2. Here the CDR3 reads CASSLSGGAREQYF. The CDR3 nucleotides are TGTGCCAGCAGTCTTAGCGGGGGGGCCCGAGAGCAGTACTTC.